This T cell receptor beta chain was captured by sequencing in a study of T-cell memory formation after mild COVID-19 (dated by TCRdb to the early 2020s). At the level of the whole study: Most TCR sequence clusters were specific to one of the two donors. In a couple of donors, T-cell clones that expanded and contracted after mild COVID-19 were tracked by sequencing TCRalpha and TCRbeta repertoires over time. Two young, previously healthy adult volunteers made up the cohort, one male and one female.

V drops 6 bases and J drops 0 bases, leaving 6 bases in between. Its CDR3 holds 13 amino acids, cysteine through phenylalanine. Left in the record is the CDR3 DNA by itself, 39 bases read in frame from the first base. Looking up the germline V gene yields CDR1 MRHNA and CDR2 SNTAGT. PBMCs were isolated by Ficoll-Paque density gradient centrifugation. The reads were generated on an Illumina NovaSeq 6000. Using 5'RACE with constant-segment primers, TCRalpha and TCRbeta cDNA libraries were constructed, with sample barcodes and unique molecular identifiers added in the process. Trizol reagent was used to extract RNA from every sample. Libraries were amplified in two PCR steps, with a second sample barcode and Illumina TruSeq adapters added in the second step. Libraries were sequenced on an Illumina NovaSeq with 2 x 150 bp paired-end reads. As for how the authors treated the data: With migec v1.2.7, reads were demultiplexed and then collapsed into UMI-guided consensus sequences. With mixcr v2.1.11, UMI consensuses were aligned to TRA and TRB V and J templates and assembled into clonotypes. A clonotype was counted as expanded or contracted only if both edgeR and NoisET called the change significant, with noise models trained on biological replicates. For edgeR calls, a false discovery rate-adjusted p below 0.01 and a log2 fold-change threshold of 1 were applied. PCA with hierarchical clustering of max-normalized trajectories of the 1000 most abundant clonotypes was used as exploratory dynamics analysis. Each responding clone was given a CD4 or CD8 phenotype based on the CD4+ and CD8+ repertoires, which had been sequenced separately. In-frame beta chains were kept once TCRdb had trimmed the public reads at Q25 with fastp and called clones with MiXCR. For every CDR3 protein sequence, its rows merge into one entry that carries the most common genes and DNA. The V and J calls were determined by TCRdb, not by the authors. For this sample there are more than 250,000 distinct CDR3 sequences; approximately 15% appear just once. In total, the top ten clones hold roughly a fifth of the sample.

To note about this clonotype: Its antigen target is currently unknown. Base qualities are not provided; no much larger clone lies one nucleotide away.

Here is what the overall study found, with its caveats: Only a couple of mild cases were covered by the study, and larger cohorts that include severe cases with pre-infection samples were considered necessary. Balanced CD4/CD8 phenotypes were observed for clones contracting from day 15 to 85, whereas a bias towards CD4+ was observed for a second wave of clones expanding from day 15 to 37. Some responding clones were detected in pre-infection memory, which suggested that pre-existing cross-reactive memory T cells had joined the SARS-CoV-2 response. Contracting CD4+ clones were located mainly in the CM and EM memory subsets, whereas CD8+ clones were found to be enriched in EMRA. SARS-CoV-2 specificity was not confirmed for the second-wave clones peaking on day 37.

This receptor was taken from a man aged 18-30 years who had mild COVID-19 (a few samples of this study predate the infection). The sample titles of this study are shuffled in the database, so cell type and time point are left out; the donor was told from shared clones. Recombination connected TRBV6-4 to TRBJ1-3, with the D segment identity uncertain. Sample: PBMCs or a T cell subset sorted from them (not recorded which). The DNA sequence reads TGTGCCAGCAGGTTGGGCTCTGGAAACACCATATATTTT. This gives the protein CASRLGSGNTIYF.